This T cell receptor (beta chain) was captured by sequencing in a study of post-analysis software for immune sequencing data. Per germline, CDR1 SGHKS and CDR2 YYEKEE (reference sequence). This CDR3 has 12 amino acids. The V end was cut by 0 bases, the J end by 3 bases, with 3 bases between. Carried by the TCR beta cDNA libraries were unique molecular identifiers. Using its own MiXCR run on the PCR reads, TCRdb lists one record per CDR3 protein. Found here are about 760,000 distinct CDR3 sequences, roughly 30% of them singletons; the top ten hold more than 0.55%. Study-level results: Compared with controls, patients showed significantly lower normalized Chao1 diversity. Clustering by F measure revealed strong co-clustering among samples prepared together in one batch. TRBV5-6, TRBV5-1 and TRBV20-1 were among four or five TRBV segments more frequent in patients than controls.

This clonotype has more than one count but fewer than ten. Antigen: not known. This sequence joins TRBV5-5 and TRBJ1-2; no firm D call. Sequenced input: blood. This TCR came from a girl aged 5-17 years with multiple sclerosis. The CDR3 DNA sequence: TGTGCCAGCAGCTTGGCAGACTATGGCTACACCTTC. Protein: CASSLADYGYTF.